The 19 T cell receptor beta chains given below trace back to one sample, sequenced in a study of Ad26.COV2.S vaccination and SARS-CoV-2 variants (dated by TCRdb to about 2021). The library was made by the immunoSEQ multiplex PCR assay. TCRdb holds this immuneACCESS table with in-frame rearrangements only. Some clones are missing; in checked studies, unresolved V genes explain under half, and the rest has no known cause. The sample records around 500,000 clones, roughly nine tenths of which are singletons. Together, the top ten hold more than 1.5% of the sample. The meaning of the sample's treatment or condition label: over 15 received Ad26.COV2.S at low or high dose, single or two shots; roughly five received placebo; per-sample allocation not given. Repertoires of vaccine and placebo recipients were sequenced from samples collected on day 63 after the first injection. Specimen: peripheral blood, collected in a trial of Ad26.COV2.S vaccine versus placebo. The receptor source for this set is a person between 18 and 59 years old who received the Ad26.COV2.S COVID-19 vaccine or a placebo.

The chain links TRBV5-4 to TRBJ2-1, with 9 bases matching TRBD2. CDR1 SGHNT and CDR2 YYREEE come from the germline V gene (reference sequence). V lost 0 bases, J lost 3 bases, and 1 base stayed unmatched. The CDR3 extends over 15 amino acids. As DNA, the CDR3 is TGTGCCAGCAGCTTGGTGCGGGGGGGCTACAATGAGCAGTTCTTC. Amino acid sequence: CASSLVRGGYNEQFF.

The chain is built from TRBV12-3 or TRBV12-4 and TRBJ1-2; TRBD1 agrees at 10 bases. The CDR3 sequence is 13 residues long. With V trimmed by 7 bases and J by 7 bases, 6 bases remained unmatched. The CDR3 sequence is CASNPGQGFGYTF. The CDR3 DNA is TGTGCCAGCAACCCGGGACAGGGGTTTGGCTACACCTTC.

V gene TRBV15 combines with J gene TRBJ2-7; tentatively, D is TRBD1 (5 bases). V was cut by 4 bases and J by 7 bases, with 14 bases left in between. The CDR3 extends over 13 amino acids. Germline loops: CDR1 LNHNV, CDR2 YYDKDF (reference sequence). The CDR3 DNA reads as TGTGCCACCAGCAACAGGAAGGTTGGGGAGCAGTACTTC. This codes for CATSNRKVGEQYF.

This clone has a handful of counts. This chain joins TRBV2 and TRBJ2-7; 8 positions match TRBD2. Per the germline V gene, CDR1 is SNHLY and CDR2 is FYNNEI. This CDR3 spans 15 amino acids. The junction had 10 bases not matched to a gene; V was cut back by 6 bases and J by 3 bases. CDR3 loop: CASSGIGREVYEQYF. CDR3 in DNA: TGTGCCAGCAGCGGCATCGGGCGGGAGGTCTACGAGCAGTACTTC.

This clone was seen a single time. The chain links TRBV19 to TRBJ1-3; D uncertain. Germline V gene sequence: CDR1 LNHDA, CDR2 SQIVND (reference sequence). The ends were cut back, 5 bases at V and 0 bases at J, with 11 bases in the middle. The CDR3 length is 15 residues. The CDR3 DNA sequence: TGTGCCAGTAGTTTCGATTGGATCTCTGGAAACACCATATATTTT. Translation gives CASSFDWISGNTIYF.

The chain links TRBV7-9 to TRBJ2-1, with 8 bases identical to TRBD2. Losses at the gene ends were 7 bases for V and 0 bases for J; bases not matched to a gene: 5. CDR1 is SEHNR and CDR2 is FQNEAQ in the germline V gene (reference sequence). This CDR3 has 15 amino acids. CDR3: CASTKRGFSYNEQFF. The CDR3 DNA reads TGTGCCAGCACCAAGCGGGGGTTCTCCTACAATGAGCAGTTCTTC.

This chain joins TRBV6-1 and TRBJ1-4; D not certain. Germline CDR1 is MNHNS and CDR2 is SASEGT. V was trimmed by 2 bases and J by 0 bases, leaving 16 bases between them. The CDR3 has 18 residues. The CDR3 loop reads CASSEPREGRATNEKLFF. The CDR3 region has the DNA TGTGCCAGCAGTGAACCCCGGGAAGGGCGGGCAACTAATGAAAAACTGTTTTTT.

V usage is TRBV6-6 and J usage is TRBJ1-3; tentative D call: TRBD1 (6 bases). Trimming removed 6 bases at V and 4 bases at J, with 16 bases between. The CDR3 is 15 residues long. Germline V gene lookup returns CDR1 MNHNY and CDR2 SVGAGI (reference sequence). CDR3 sequence reads: CASSISGGPGNTIYF. CDR3 in DNA: TGTGCCAGCAGCATTAGCGGGGGGCCGGGAAACACCATATATTTT.

The chain joins TRBV5-1 to TRBJ1-1; TRBD1 might be the D (6 bases). Germline V CDR1 and CDR2: SGHRS, YFSETQ. Trimming shortened V by 2 bases and J by 3 bases, and 11 bases separated the two germline ends. The CDR3 contains 14 residues. The CDR3 sequence: CASSLQGLDTEAFF. For the CDR3, the DNA is TGCGCCAGCAGCTTACAGGGCCTCGACACTGAAGCTTTCTTT.

V is TRBV2 and J is TRBJ2-2; 8 nucleotides line up with TRBD1. CDR1 and CDR2 from the germline V gene are SNHLY and FYNNEI. The CDR3 extends over 15 amino acids. The trim removed 8 bases at V and 2 bases at J, leaving 7 bases unmatched. CDR3 DNA: TGTGCCAGCTTTCGGGACAGGACTAACACCGGGGAGCTGTTTTTT. It is translated as CASFRDRTNTGELFF. Variable domain in full (rest from reference TRBV2 and TRBJ2-2): EPEVTQTPSHQVTQMGQEVILRCVPISNHLYFYWYRQILGQKVEFLVSFYNNEISEKSEIFDDQFSVERPDGSNFTLKIRSTKLEDSAMYFCASFRDRTNTGELFFGEGSRLTVL.

The chain has TRBV5-4 and TRBJ2-7, with TRBD2 matching 9 bases. CDR1 and CDR2 from the germline V gene are SGHNT and YYREEE (reference sequence). The CDR3 runs 15 residues. With V trimmed by 1 base and J by 0 bases, 2 bases remained unmatched. CDR3 DNA sequence: TGTGCCAGCAGCTTGAGTAGCGGGAGCTCCTACGAGCAGTACTTC. This gives the protein CASSLSSGSSYEQYF.

V and J are TRBV29-1 and TRBJ1-2, with 7 bases that match TRBD1. The CDR3 has 13 residues. From germline, CDR1 is SQVTM and CDR2 ANQGSEA. J gave up 3 bases and V 0 bases, and 1 base lay outside the gene matches. The CDR3, as DNA: TGCAGCGTTGAAGAAGGGACAGACTATGGCTACACCTTC. This sequence encodes CSVEEGTDYGYTF.

The genes are TRBV30 and TRBJ1-1; D unclear. The CDR3 length is 13 residues. Trimming stripped 0 bases from V and 0 bases from J, with 5 bases between. Germline lookup yields CDR1 GTSNPN and CDR2 SVGIG (reference sequence). CDR3 residues: CAWSVMVNTEAFF. Written as DNA, the CDR3 is TGTGCCTGGAGTGTAATGGTGAACACTGAAGCTTTCTTT.

J is TRBJ2-3 and V is TRBV2; 9 bases are shared with TRBD1. CDR3 length: 16 amino acids. CDR1 and CDR2 (germline): SNHLY, FYNNEI. The J segment lost 6 bases and the V segment lost 4 bases, leaving 11 bases of the junction unmatched. CDR3 in DNA: TGTGCCAGCAGTGTTGGGACAGGGTCGCGGCGGGATACGCAGTATTTT. It yields the protein CASSVGTGSRRDTQYF.

The J gene is TRBJ2-5, the V gene TRBV19; TRBD2 is a possible D gene (5 bases). The V gene's germline CDR1 is LNHDA and CDR2 SQIVND (reference sequence). With 5 bases removed from V and 7 bases from J, the gap between germline ends came to 20 bases. The CDR3 covers 15 residues. Here the CDR3 DNA reads TGTGCCAGTAGTCCAAGCAGTGGGAGCGTAGGGACCCAGTACTTC. Translation gives CASSPSSGSVGTQYF.

The chain couples TRBV3-1 (or the pseudogene TRBV3-2) to TRBJ2-3, with 12 bases fitting TRBD2. Losses at the gene ends were 5 bases for V and 2 bases for J; bases not matched to a gene: 11. The CDR3 has 18 amino acids. The germline V gene has CDR1 LGHDT and CDR2 YNNKEL (reference sequence). Here the CDR3 DNA reads TGTGCCAGCAGCTTAAGACTAGCGGGAGTCCAGGTCACAGATACGCAGTATTTT. Its translation is CASSLRLAGVQVTDTQYF.

The chain combines TRBV27 with TRBJ1-3; 10 bases line up with TRBD1. The J segment lost 6 bases and the V segment lost 8 bases, leaving 1 base of the junction unmatched. This CDR3 contains 12 residues. In germline, CDR1 is MNHEY, CDR2 SMNVEV (reference sequence). DNA for the CDR3: TGTGCCAGCGGGACAGGGGAAAACACCATATATTTT. Its translation is CASGTGENTIYF.

J is TRBJ2-7 and V is TRBV5-1; possible D gene TRBD2, 5 bases. The V gene's germline CDR1 is SGHRS and CDR2 YFSETQ. The CDR3 is 14 residues long. The V gene lost 0 bases and the J gene lost 3 bases, with 10 bases spanning the gap. The CDR3 spells CASSLAGIFYEQYF. The DNA of the CDR3 is TGCGCCAGCAGCTTGGCCGGGATTTTCTACGAGCAGTACTTC.

V and J are TRBV14 and TRBJ2-2; D is possibly TRBD2 (6 bases). The CDR3 spans 16 residues. Germline lookup yields CDR1 SGHDN and CDR2 FVKESK. Between the trimmed V and J ends, which lost 1 base and 1 base, there was a span of 10 bases. CDR3 nucleotide sequence: TGTGCCAGCAGCCAAGTGTCGGGACTGAACACCGGGGAGCTGTTTTTT. Residues: CASSQVSGLNTGELFF.